The source of this TCR beta chain is a study of T cells in Graves' hyperthyroidism and ophthalmopathy (dated by TCRdb to the late 2010s). Context from the whole study: Peripheral blood was sampled at the time of initial diagnosis, prior to any treatment. A discovery cohort of about a hundred patients, roughly 40 with Graves' ophthalmopathy and 57 with stable Graves' hyperthyroidism, was used to find distinguishing TCR V-J signatures. An independent validation cohort of about 19 hyperthyroidism patients and about 16 patients who later progressed to ophthalmopathy tested prospective prediction of ophthalmopathy. The 100 discovery patients were randomly split 7:3 into training and test sets. In over five Graves' hyperthyroidism patients, the study also compared T-cell repertoires from thyroid tissue with T-cell repertoires from blood. After blood sampling, hyperthyroidism patients were treated with methimazole at a starting dose of 30 mg daily, and ophthalmopathy patients were treated with high-dose intravenous methylprednisolone. The paper reports TCR Vbeta CDR3 sequencing of over 120 peripheral blood samples: 40 to 45 ophthalmopathy, around 80 hyperthyroidism and roughly 17 progressor patients. The paper's findings and limits, for the study overall: Blood samples also contained most of the expanded thyroid clonotypes (frequency above 0.001), which suggests that blood repertoires may reflect thyroid immune responses. In validation, the model predicted progression to ophthalmopathy with over 65% sensitivity and 72.22% specificity, a median of approximately 6.5 months before onset. A model built on a 13 V-J signature distinguished ophthalmopathy from stable hyperthyroidism, reaching about 88% sensitivity and around 81% specificity in cross-validation and 80%/75% in testing. Sample size was not statistically predetermined, and blinding of investigators to group allocation was not performed.

The TCR beta CDR3 regions were amplified from the RNA transcripts. The first round of RT-PCR for the TCR CDR3 was performed with the HTBI primer set and the Qiagen OneStep RT-PCR kit. A second multiplex PCR round built the libraries, followed by size selection and purification. Sequencing of the libraries was done on an Illumina HiSeq2000 using paired-end 100 bp reads. The original pipeline was this. SOAPnuke was used to process the raw data, with reads discarded if the reads contained adapters or uncalled bases, had a mean Phred below 15, or lacked an exact constant-primer or identifier match. COPE v1.2.5 was used to merge high-quality paired reads, and clonotypes were defined as unique nucleotide sequences. Clonotypes were aligned to IMGT TRBV, TRBD and TRBJ reference segments using MiTCR v1.1. The analysis was restricted to V-J combinations with a frequency above 0.0001, which together covered about 99% of the repertoires. A TCS score was defined as the ratio of F50 (clonal expansion) to E x V (chaos), with BLOSUM62-based TCRdist applied between CDR3 peptides within each V-J. Welch's t-statistics and random forest reduced approximately 520 V-J features to roughly 13, which were used in a naive Bayes classifier (R e1071). TCRdb cleaned the public reads at Q25 with fastp, built clones with MiXCR and kept in-frame beta chains. Records with the same CDR3 protein are collapsed into one entry carrying the most frequent genes and DNA. Here the V and J calls rest on TCRdb's processing, not on the authors' analysis. The sample profile shows hundreds of thousands of distinct CDR3 sequences; 13% to 15% of them were found once. The ten biggest clones cover about a tenth of the sample.

Stable Graves' hyperthyroidism was defined as the absence of progression to ophthalmopathy over 18 months of follow-up. Hyperthyroidism patients were newly diagnosed, had a disease duration of under 2 months, and were aged 18 to 65 years. Exclusion was applied to patients with uncontrolled infections, other autoimmune diseases, pregnancy or lactation. Diagnoses relied on clinical symptoms, serum thyroxine and TRAb, thyroid ultrasound and orbital computed tomography. PBMCs were separated from about 10 ml of fresh peripheral blood using Ficoll-Paque density gradient centrifugation. Total RNA was extracted using Trizol reagent, and RNA quality was assessed on an Agilent 2100 Bioanalyzer. The germline V gene encodes CDR1 MNHEY and CDR2 SMNVEV (reference sequence). The CDR3 starts with the cysteine, ends with the phenylalanine, and has 14 residues. This entry keeps only the CDR3 DNA: 42 bases, framed from base 1. The junction carries 9 bases between V and J, which are trimmed by 3 bases and 0 bases respectively.

This clonotype was detected only a few times. What this receptor recognizes is not known. No base qualities exist here, and no much larger clone lies one base off it. This chain joins TRBV27 to TRBJ2-7, with the D gene too uncertain to name. The sequenced sample consisted of blood. The sequence was collected from a woman between 18 and 29 years old with Graves' hyperthyroidism. In nucleotides, the sequence is TGTGCCAGCAGTTTGAGGTCTACCTCCTACGAGCAGTACTTC. This gives the protein CASSLRSTSYEQYF.